Following are 7 T cell receptor beta chains from one sample sequenced in a study of CD8 T cells in ankylosing spondylitis. Each CDR3 protein is one row after TCRdb ran MiXCR on the 5' RACE reads. Of 350,000 to 400,000 distinct CDR3 sequences in the sample, 20% to 25% were seen once. Sequenced material: blood, either unsorted or a sorted T cell fraction (not recorded which). The receptors here all came from a male donor with ankylosing spondylitis or in good health (not recorded which).

V gene TRBV12-3 or TRBV12-4 combines with J gene TRBJ2-5; D remains ambiguous. The CDR3 extends over 12 amino acids. The V and J ends lost 6 bases and 6 bases respectively, with 11 bases between them. CDR3 residues: CASSPGTKTQYF. The DNA of the CDR3 is TGTGCCAGCAGCCCGGGTACGAAGACCCAGTACTTC.

The rearrangement joins TRBV12-3 or TRBV12-4 to TRBJ2-1; D is unresolved. V lost 1 base to trimming and J lost 7 bases, with 11 bases between them. The CDR3 spans 14 residues. The CDR3 loop reads CASSLGVTLNEQFF. In nucleotides, the CDR3 is TGTGCCAGCAGTTTAGGAGTTACCCTTAATGAGCAGTTCTTC.

The genes are TRBV11-2 and TRBJ2-3; TRBD2 agrees at 11 bases. V lost 4 bases to trimming and J lost 6 bases; unmatched junction nucleotides: 9. This CDR3 has 16 residues. CDR1 is SGHAT and CDR2 is FQNNGV in the germline V gene. The CDR3: CASSSVAGGPVDTQYF. The CDR3 DNA reads TGTGCCAGCAGCTCCGTAGCGGGGGGGCCGGTGGATACGCAGTATTTT.

The chain joins TRBV12-3 or TRBV12-4 to TRBJ2-7; 8 bases map to TRBD2. This CDR3 is 15 amino acids long. With V trimmed by 3 bases and J by 0 bases, 4 bases remained unmatched. CDR3 in amino acids: CASSFGGVLSYEQYF. CDR3 DNA: TGTGCCAGCAGTTTCGGGGGGGTGCTCTCCTACGAGCAGTACTTC.

This chain's CDR3 is CASRGTDPEELFF. The DNA for the CDR3 is TGTGCCAGCAGGGGGACAGATCCAGAGGAGCTGTTTTTT. This rearrangement joins TRBV5-6 to TRBJ2-2; 7 positions agree with TRBD1. Germline trimming cut 5 bases from V and 10 bases from J; bases unmatched to any gene: 8. Germline loops: CDR1 SGHDT, CDR2 YYEEEE. This CDR3 contains 13 residues.

The sample holds a few counts of this clonotype. The V gene is TRBV5-1, the J gene TRBJ2-2, with D possibly TRBD1 on 6 matching bases. The CDR3 contains 13 residues. Trimming took off 6 bases at V and 2 bases at J, with 8 bases between the two ends. Per germline, CDR1 SGHRS and CDR2 YFSETQ. The DNA of the CDR3 is TGCGCCAGCAAGGGGGAAAACACCGGGGAGCTGTTTTTT. This gives the protein CASKGENTGELFF.

The genes are TRBV7-9 and TRBJ2-7, with D possibly being TRBD1 (7 bases). The CDR3 sequence is 17 residues long. The V and J ends lost 5 bases and 2 bases respectively, with 22 bases between them. CDR1 and CDR2 from the germline V gene are SEHNR and FQNEAQ (reference sequence). The CDR3 spells CASSPLGVAGQPYEQYF. The CDR3 DNA reads TGTGCCAGCAGCCCCCTGGGCGTGGCGGGACAGCCCTACGAGCAGTACTTC.